The clone carrying this T cell receptor (beta chain) was counted at least ten times. The sample belongs to a study of T cells after yellow fever vaccination. TCRdb re-called the 5' RACE reads with MiXCR, one entry per CDR3 protein. The data contain a few hundred thousand distinct CDR3 sequences, approximately 10% of them singletons. V was clipped by 4 bases and J by 1 base, with 7 bases between them. The CDR3 extends over 13 amino acids. This specimen was CD4+ T cells sorted from PBMCs, taken 5 days after the yellow fever booster vaccination. This sequence joins TRBV12-3 or TRBV12-4 and TRBJ1-1, with D unresolved. The receptor's source is a man aged 18-30 years who received the YFV17D yellow fever vaccine. The CDR3 sequence is CASSWDSNTEAFF. In DNA, the CDR3 is TGTGCCAGCAGTTGGGATTCGAACACTGAAGCTTTCTTT.